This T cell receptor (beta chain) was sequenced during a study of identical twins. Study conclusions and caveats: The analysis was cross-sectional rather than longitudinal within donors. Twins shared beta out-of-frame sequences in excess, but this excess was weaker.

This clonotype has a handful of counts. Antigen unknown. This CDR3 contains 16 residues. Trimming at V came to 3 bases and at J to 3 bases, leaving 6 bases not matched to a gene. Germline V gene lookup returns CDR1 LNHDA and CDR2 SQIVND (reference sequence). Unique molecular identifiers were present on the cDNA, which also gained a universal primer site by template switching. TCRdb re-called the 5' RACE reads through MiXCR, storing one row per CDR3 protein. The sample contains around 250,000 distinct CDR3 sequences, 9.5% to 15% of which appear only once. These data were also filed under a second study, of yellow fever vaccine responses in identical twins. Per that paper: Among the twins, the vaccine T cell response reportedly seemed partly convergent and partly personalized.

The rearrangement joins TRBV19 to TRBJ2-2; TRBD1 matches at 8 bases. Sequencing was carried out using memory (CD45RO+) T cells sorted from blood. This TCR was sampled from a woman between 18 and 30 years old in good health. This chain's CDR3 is CASSIIGQGYTGELFF. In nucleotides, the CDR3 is TGTGCCAGTAGTATTATAGGACAGGGCTACACCGGGGAGCTGTTTTTT.